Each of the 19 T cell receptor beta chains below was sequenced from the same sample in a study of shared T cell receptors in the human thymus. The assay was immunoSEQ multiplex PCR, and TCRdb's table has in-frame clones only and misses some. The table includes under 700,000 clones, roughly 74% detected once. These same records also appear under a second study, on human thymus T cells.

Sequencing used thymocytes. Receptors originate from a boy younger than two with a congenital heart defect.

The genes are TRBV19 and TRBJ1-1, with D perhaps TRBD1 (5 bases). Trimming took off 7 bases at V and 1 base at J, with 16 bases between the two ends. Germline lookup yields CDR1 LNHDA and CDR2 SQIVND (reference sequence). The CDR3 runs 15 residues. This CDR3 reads CASTIAADRNTEAFF. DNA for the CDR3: TGTGCCAGTACAATCGCCGCAGACAGGAACACTGAAGCTTTCTTT.

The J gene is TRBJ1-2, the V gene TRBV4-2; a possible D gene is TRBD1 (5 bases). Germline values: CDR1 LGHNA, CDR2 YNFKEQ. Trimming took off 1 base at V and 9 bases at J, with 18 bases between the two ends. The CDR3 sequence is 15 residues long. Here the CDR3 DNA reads TGTGCCAGCAGCCAAGCGTTGCAGGGTGGTAACTGCTACACCTTC. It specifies CASSQALQGGNCYTF.

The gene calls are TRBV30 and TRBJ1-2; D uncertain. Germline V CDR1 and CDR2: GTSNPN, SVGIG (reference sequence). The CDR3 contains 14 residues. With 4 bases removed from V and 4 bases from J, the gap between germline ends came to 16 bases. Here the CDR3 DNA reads TGTGCCTGGACCGGAGGACTGTCGGGCTATGGCTACACCTTC. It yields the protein CAWTGGLSGYGYTF.

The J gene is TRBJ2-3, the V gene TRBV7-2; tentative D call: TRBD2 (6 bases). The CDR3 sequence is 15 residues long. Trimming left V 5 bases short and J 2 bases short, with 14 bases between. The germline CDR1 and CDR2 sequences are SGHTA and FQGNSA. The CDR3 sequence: CASSRGAGTTDTQYF. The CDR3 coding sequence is TGTGCCAGCAGCCGGGGTGCGGGAACCACAGATACGCAGTATTTT.

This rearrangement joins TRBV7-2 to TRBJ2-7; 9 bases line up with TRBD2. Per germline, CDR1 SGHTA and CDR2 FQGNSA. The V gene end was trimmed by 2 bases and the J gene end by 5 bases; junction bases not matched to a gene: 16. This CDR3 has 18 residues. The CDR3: CASSLRGLREGRGHEQYF. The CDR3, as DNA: TGTGCCAGCAGCTTAAGGGGGTTGCGGGAGGGCCGGGGCCACGAGCAGTACTTC.

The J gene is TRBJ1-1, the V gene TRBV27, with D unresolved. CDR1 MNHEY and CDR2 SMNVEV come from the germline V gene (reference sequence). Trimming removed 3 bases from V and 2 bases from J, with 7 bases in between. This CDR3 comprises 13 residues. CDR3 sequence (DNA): TGTGCCAGCAGTTTTCCGGGAAACACTGAAGCTTTCTTT. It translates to CASSFPGNTEAFF.

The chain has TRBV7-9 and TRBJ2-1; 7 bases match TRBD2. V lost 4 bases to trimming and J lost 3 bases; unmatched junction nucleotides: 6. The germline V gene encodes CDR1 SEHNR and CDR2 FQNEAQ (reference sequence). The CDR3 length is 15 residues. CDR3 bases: TGTGCCAGCAGCTCGGGACTACAAAACTACAATGAGCAGTTCTTC. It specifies CASSSGLQNYNEQFF.

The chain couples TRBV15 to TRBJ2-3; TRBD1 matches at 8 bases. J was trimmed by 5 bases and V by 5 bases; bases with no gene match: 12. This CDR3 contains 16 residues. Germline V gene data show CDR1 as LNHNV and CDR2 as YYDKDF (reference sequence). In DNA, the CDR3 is TGTGCCACCAGCTCCCAAACAGGGGGAGCAAGAGATACGCAGTATTTT. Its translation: CATSSQTGGARDTQYF.

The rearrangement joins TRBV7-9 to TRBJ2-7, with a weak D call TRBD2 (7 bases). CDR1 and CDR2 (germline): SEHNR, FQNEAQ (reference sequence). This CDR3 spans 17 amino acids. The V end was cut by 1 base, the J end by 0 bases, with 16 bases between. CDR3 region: CASSLDRGARFSYEQYF. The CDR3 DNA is TGTGCCAGCAGCTTAGATCGGGGGGCCAGGTTCTCCTACGAGCAGTACTTC.

As DNA, the CDR3 is TGTGCCAGCAGTGAATTGGTCCTAGCGGGAGTAGATGAGCAGTTCTTC. Translation: CASSELVLAGVDEQFF. The chain uses TRBV2 and TRBJ2-1; 10 nucleotides align to TRBD2. The V gene's germline CDR1 is SNHLY and CDR2 FYNNEI. This CDR3 is built from 16 residues. V trimming: 2 bases; J trimming: 8 bases; junction bases outside the gene matches: 9.

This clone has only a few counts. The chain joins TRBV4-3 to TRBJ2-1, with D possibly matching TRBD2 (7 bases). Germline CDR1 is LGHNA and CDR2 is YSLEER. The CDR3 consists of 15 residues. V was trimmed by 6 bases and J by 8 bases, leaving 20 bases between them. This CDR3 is CASSTSSGEGDEQFF. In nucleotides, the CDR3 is TGCGCCAGCAGTACATCTAGCGGAGAGGGGGATGAGCAGTTCTTC.

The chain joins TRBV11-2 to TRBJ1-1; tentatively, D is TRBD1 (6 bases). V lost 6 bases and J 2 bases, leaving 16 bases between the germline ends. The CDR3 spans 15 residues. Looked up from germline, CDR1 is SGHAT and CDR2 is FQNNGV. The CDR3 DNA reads TGTGCCAGCAGATCCGTTGACAGGATCAACACTGAAGCTTTCTTT. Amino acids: CASRSVDRINTEAFF. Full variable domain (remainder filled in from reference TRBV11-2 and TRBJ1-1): EAGVAQSPRYKIIEKRQSVAFWCNPISGHATLYWYQQILGQGPKLLIQFQNNGVVDDSQLPKDRFSAERLKGVDSTLKIQPAKLEDSAVYLCASRSVDRINTEAFFGQGTRLTVV.

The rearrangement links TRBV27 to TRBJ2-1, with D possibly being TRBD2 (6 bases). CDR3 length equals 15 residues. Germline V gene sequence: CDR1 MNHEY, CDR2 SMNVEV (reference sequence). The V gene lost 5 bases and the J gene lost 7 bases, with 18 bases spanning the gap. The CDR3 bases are TGTGCCAGCAGTGTTCGGGGGTCCCCTTATAATGAGCAGTTCTTC. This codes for CASSVRGSPYNEQFF.

CDR3 coding DNA: TGTGCCAGCAGCTTAGAAGGAGGGTCTCTCACCGGGGAGCTGTTTTTT. Encoded protein: CASSLEGGSLTGELFF. This chain uses TRBV11-2 with TRBJ2-2; D may be TRBD2 (6 bases). The CDR3 is 16 residues long. The V end was cut by 0 bases, the J end by 4 bases, with 12 bases between. CDR1 is SGHAT and CDR2 is FQNNGV in the germline V gene. Complete variable domain (other parts from reference TRBV11-2 and TRBJ2-2): EAGVAQSPRYKIIEKRQSVAFWCNPISGHATLYWYQQILGQGPKLLIQFQNNGVVDDSQLPKDRFSAERLKGVDSTLKIQPAKLEDSAVYLCASSLEGGSLTGELFFGEGSRLTVL.

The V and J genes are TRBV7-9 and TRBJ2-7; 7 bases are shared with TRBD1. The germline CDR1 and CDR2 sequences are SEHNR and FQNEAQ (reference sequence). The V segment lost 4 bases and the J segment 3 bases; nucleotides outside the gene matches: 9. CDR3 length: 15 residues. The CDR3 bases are TGTGCCAGCAGCTCCATCGGGGACAGAATCTACGAGCAGTACTTC. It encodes CASSSIGDRIYEQYF.

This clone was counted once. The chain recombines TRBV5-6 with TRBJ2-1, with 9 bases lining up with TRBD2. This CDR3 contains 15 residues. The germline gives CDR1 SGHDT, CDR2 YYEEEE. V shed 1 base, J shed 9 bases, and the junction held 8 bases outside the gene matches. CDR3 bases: TGTGCCAGCAGCTTGAGCCTAGCGGGGTTTTTTGAGCAGTTCTTC. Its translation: CASSLSLAGFFEQFF.

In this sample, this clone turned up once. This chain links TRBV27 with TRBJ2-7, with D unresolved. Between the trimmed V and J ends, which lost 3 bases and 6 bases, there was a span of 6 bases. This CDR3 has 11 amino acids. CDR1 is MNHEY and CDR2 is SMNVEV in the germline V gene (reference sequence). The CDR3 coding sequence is TGTGCCAGCAGTTTCAGGCGCGAGCAGTACTTC. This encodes CASSFRREQYF.

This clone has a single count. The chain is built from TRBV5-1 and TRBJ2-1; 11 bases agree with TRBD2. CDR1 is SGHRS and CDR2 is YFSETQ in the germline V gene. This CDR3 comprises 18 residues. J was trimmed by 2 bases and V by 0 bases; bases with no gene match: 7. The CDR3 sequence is CASSLDLAGGTAYNEQFF. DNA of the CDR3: TGCGCCAGCAGCTTGGATCTAGCGGGAGGAACTGCCTACAATGAGCAGTTCTTC.

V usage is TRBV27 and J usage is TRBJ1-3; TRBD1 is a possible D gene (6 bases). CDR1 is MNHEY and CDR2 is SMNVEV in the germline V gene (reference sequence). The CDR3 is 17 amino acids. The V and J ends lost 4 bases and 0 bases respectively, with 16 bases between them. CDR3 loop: CASSSRSGGLSGNTIYF. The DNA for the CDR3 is TGTGCCAGCAGTTCAAGATCGGGGGGCCTCTCTGGAAACACCATATATTTT.